This T cell receptor beta chain came from a study of cytomegalovirus exposure and HLA in healthy donors. This CDR3 is 12 amino acids long. V lost 8 bases to trimming and J lost 0 bases, with 7 bases between them. Germline-derived CDR1 and CDR2 are MNHEY and SMNVEV (reference sequence). Sequenced by immunoSEQ multiplex PCR; TCRdb stores in-frame clones only, minus some. The table shows 50,000 to 80,000 clones, with roughly 90% occurring only once. This sequence was found in a young woman in good health and CMV-seronegative. The sequencing sample was made of PBMCs. This sequence joins TRBV27 and TRBJ1-1; no reliable D call. In DNA form, the CDR3 reads TGTGCCAGCGGGAGGCTGAACACTGAAGCTTTCTTT. Residues: CASGRLNTEAFF.